This T cell receptor (beta chain) was observed in a study of cytomegalovirus exposure and HLA in healthy donors. Amplification used 60 Vbeta primers and 13 Jbeta primers. The assay was immunoSEQ multiplex PCR, and TCRdb's table has in-frame clones only and misses some. The sample lists around 150,000 clones, more than 80% seen once, with more than 3.5% in the top ten. The CDR3 extends over 13 amino acids. V shed 5 bases and J shed 4 bases, with 11 bases lying between them. From germline, CDR1 is MNHEY and CDR2 SMNVEV (reference sequence). Sequenced input: PBMCs. The sequence came from a woman in her 40s in good health and CMV-seropositive. The chain carries TRBV27 and TRBJ1-2; D is possibly TRBD1 (6 bases). The CDR3 loop is CASSPQGSYGYTF. CDR3 sequence (DNA): TGTGCCAGCAGTCCACAGGGAAGCTATGGCTACACCTTC.